What follows describes a single T cell receptor beta chain. Its antigen remains unknown. Alongside a J-beta primer mix, a sample-barcoded 5' primer served in a second PCR lasting roughly 6 to 11 cycles. Each cDNA molecule, via a template-switch adaptor with 12 random nucleotides, was tagged. In TCRdb, the 5' RACE reads were re-called with MiXCR into one record per CDR3 protein. Among roughly 1.5 million distinct CDR3 sequences listed, roughly 43% were seen once. The source of the sample is a study of blood T cells in healthy people across ages. General study results and limits: The study lacked donor CMV status, which possibly confounded expanded clonotype changes. Investigators treated diversity estimates from one million T cells as underestimates. A roughly linear age-dependent decrease characterized TCR beta diversity per million T cells.

Trimming cost V 2 bases and J 2 bases, with 18 bases left between them. CDR3 size: 17 residues. Germline-derived CDR1 and CDR2 are MNHEY and SVGAGI. This sequence joins TRBV6-5 and TRBJ1-2; D ambiguous. The origin of this receptor is a young woman in good health. The source material was blood. DNA of the CDR3: TGTGCCAGCAGTTACAGTCCCGTCGGGGTTTTAAACTATGGCTACACCTTC. Translated, it gives CASSYSPVGVLNYGYTF.